This T cell receptor (beta chain) is drawn from a study of vaccination and CD4 T cells after COVID-19. General study results and limits: Vaccine-specific clones in convalescent patients were spike mono-reactive in 304 of 307 cases.

The Oncomine TCR Beta short-read assay generated sequence data from the DNA of cultured CD4+ T cells. One entry per CDR3 protein results from TCRdb running MiXCR on the PCR reads. The table lists over 10,000 distinct CDR3 sequences, 60% of them singletons, with under 25% in the top ten. Of note for this clonotype: Its antigen is as yet unknown.

Germline CDR1 SNHLY, CDR2 FYNNEI. V was clipped by 7 bases and J by 3 bases; unmatched bases: 4. The CDR3 consists of 13 residues. Documented treatment: approximately 11-day PBMC culture with coronavirus spike peptide pools or control peptides (ViraFEST assay). This TCR came from a human donor who had recovered from COVID-19. The chain employs TRBV2 and TRBJ1-1; TRBD1 agrees at 8 bases. The sequenced material came from CD4+ T cells from blood, cultured in vitro. The CDR3 DNA is TGTGCCAGCAATCGACAGGGGTACACTGAAGCTTTCTTT. This encodes CASNRQGYTEAFF. The entire variable domain, with the rest obtained from reference TRBV2 and TRBJ1-1, is as follows: EPEVTQTPSHQVTQMGQEVILRCVPISNHLYFYWYRQILGQKVEFLVSFYNNEISEKSEIFDDQFSVERPDGSNFTLKIRSTKLEDSAMYFCASNRQGYTEAFFGQGTRLTVV.